These 32 T cell receptor beta chains were sequenced from one sample in a study of blood T cell repertoires in COVID-19 (TCRdb year 2020). Library construction relied on the immunoSEQ multiplex PCR assay. TCRdb holds this immuneACCESS table with in-frame rearrangements only. Some clones are missing; in checked studies, unresolved V genes explain under half, and the rest has no known cause. This sample has around 290,000 clones in its table, and around 87% of those were observed once. The ten largest clones capture around 8% of the sample. Source material: peripheral blood. The receptor set was obtained from a woman aged 45-59 years who had recovered from COVID-19.

V usage is TRBV6-5 and J usage is TRBJ2-1; the D gene is possibly TRBD1 (6 bases). The V end was cut by 6 bases, the J end by 5 bases, with 17 bases between. Germline lookup yields CDR1 MNHEY and CDR2 SVGAGI. The CDR3 has 15 residues. The CDR3 nucleotides are TGTGCCAGCAGAGCCGGTCACAGGGCAAACAATGAGCAGTTCTTC. It specifies CASRAGHRANNEQFF.

V is TRBV15 and J is TRBJ1-3; D call uncertain. There are 17 residues in the CDR3. Trimming removed 0 bases from V and 3 bases from J, with 15 bases in between. Germline-derived CDR1 and CDR2 are LNHNV and YYDKDF (reference sequence). As DNA, the CDR3 is TGTGCCACCAGCAGAGATGCCCTCCGGAGTATTGGAAACACCATATATTTT. Amino acids: CATSRDALRSIGNTIYF.

DNA for the CDR3: TGTGCCAGCAACAGGGTAGATGCGGGCTACACCTTC. Encoded protein: CASNRVDAGYTF. V is TRBV28 and J is TRBJ1-2; possibly TRBD1 for D (6 bases). V was trimmed by 7 bases and J by 8 bases, leaving 14 bases between them. CDR1 MDHEN and CDR2 SYDVKM come from the germline V gene. The CDR3 is 12 amino acids.

The rearrangement uses TRBV11-2 and TRBJ1-6; no clear D. The CDR3 runs to 13 residues. Germline V gene data show CDR1 as SGHAT and CDR2 as FQNNGV. Trimming stripped 5 bases from V and 11 bases from J, with 13 bases between. CDR3 nucleotides: TGTGCCAGCAGCCAACTAGGATCGGCACCCCTCCACTTT. It codes for CASSQLGSAPLHF.

The gene calls are TRBV4-3 and TRBJ2-3; no clear D gene. The CDR3 is 15 amino acids. Germline-derived CDR1 and CDR2 are LGHNA and YSLEER. V was pared by 0 bases and J by 4 bases, with 11 bases between. CDR3 sequence reads: CASSQDRDASDTQYF. The CDR3 DNA reads TGCGCCAGCAGCCAAGATCGCGATGCCTCAGATACGCAGTATTTT.

The chain uses TRBV6-6 and TRBJ1-2, with a weak D call TRBD1 (5 bases). This CDR3 region has 14 residues. The germline V and J ends were trimmed by 2 bases and 1 base, with 8 bases remaining between them. From germline, CDR1 is MNHNY and CDR2 SVGAGI (reference sequence). This CDR3 reads CASSYATVNYGYTF. The CDR3 DNA sequence: TGTGCCAGCAGTTACGCGACAGTTAACTATGGCTACACCTTC.

Ten or more counts support this clone. V usage is TRBV10-3 and J usage is TRBJ2-1, with TRBD1 as a possible D gene (5 bases). The CDR3 is 15 amino acids. CDR1 and CDR2 (germline): ENHRY, SYGVKD. V lost 5 bases to trimming and J lost 12 bases, with 23 bases between them. The CDR3 nucleotides read TGTGCCATCAGTAGGACACTATTGGTAGATACTGTGCAGTTCTTC. This translates into CAISRTLLVDTVQFF.

The chain recombines TRBV11-2 with TRBJ1-2; D unclear. Germline V lookup: CDR1 SGHAT, CDR2 FQNNGV. Trimming pared 1 base from V and 4 bases from J, leaving 7 bases between. This CDR3 region has 13 residues. The CDR3 here is CASSLAGFYGYTF. The CDR3 region has the DNA TGTGCCAGCAGCTTAGCGGGGTTCTATGGCTACACCTTC.

The chain carries TRBV12-5 and TRBJ2-3; the match to TRBD2 covers 7 bases. Germline V lookup: CDR1 LGHNT, CDR2 FRNRAP. This CDR3 comprises 13 residues. V lost 8 bases and J lost 0; bases outside the gene matches: 2. The CDR3 DNA reads TGTGCTAGTAGCGGGGCTAGCACAGATACGCAGTATTTT. This translates into CASSGASTDTQYF.

The chain joins TRBV19 to TRBJ2-3; 9 bases are shared with TRBD2. Germline-derived CDR1 and CDR2 are LNHDA and SQIVND (reference sequence). The CDR3 is made up of 17 amino acids. The V gene end was trimmed by 2 bases and the J gene end by 5 bases; junction bases not matched to a gene: 11. As DNA, the CDR3 is TGTGCCAGTAGTATACGGACTAGCGTACAGAGGGTAGATACGCAGTATTTT. Its translation is CASSIRTSVQRVDTQYF.

The rearrangement links TRBV7-3 to TRBJ2-3, with 9 bases lining up with TRBD2. The CDR3 sequence is 16 residues long. Germline V gene lookup returns CDR1 SGHTA and CDR2 FQGTGA. J gave up 3 bases and V 5 bases, and 9 bases lay outside the gene matches. In nucleotides, the CDR3 is TGTGCCAGCAGCCCAATAGCGGGAGAACGGACAGATACGCAGTATTTT. This codes for CASSPIAGERTDTQYF.

The V and J genes are TRBV7-8 and TRBJ2-5; possible D gene TRBD2, 5 bases. Germline CDR1 reads SGHVS; CDR2 reads FQNEAQ. This CDR3 is 18 amino acids long. The V gene lost 7 bases and the J gene lost 0 bases, with 24 bases spanning the gap. The chain's CDR3 is CASIQRAVTDSYQETQYF. CDR3 nucleotides: TGTGCCAGCATCCAGAGGGCGGTGACCGACTCTTACCAAGAGACCCAGTACTTC.

This chain links TRBV9 with TRBJ1-3; possible D gene TRBD1, 5 bases. The CDR3 extends over 15 amino acids. V lost 3 bases to trimming and J lost 4 bases, with 14 bases between them. Germline V lookup: CDR1 SGDLS, CDR2 YYNGEE. The CDR3 loop is CASSGNKGLGNTIYF. In DNA, the CDR3 is TGTGCCAGCAGCGGTAACAAGGGGTTGGGAAACACCATATATTTT.

The gene calls are TRBV19 and TRBJ1-3, with D uncertain. CDR1 is LNHDA, CDR2 SQIVND, per germline (reference sequence). The CDR3 has 18 residues. The V end was cut by 6 bases, the J end by 0 bases, with 21 bases between. CDR3 loop: CASRSGVALHPSGNTIYF. In nucleotides, the CDR3 is TGTGCCAGTAGAAGTGGAGTGGCCTTACACCCCTCTGGAAACACCATATATTTT.

This clone was seen a single time. The genes are TRBV30 and TRBJ2-1; 10 bases match TRBD2. V dropped 0 bases and J dropped 5; count of bases not matched to a gene: 4. Germline-derived CDR1 and CDR2 are GTSNPN and SVGIG (reference sequence). The CDR3 covers 15 residues. The CDR3 sequence: CAWSVSLAGDNEQFF. The CDR3 DNA reads TGTGCCTGGAGTGTAAGCCTAGCGGGGGACAATGAGCAGTTCTTC.

The V and J genes are TRBV6-1 and TRBJ2-5; no definite D call. Looked up from germline, CDR1 is MNHNS and CDR2 is SASEGT. CDR3 length: 14 amino acids. V was clipped by 1 base and J by 4 bases, with 10 bases between them. CDR3 protein: CASSEGSVVETQYF. The CDR3 nucleotides read TGTGCCAGCAGTGAAGGGTCAGTTGTAGAGACCCAGTACTTC.

This chain uses TRBV2 with TRBJ2-1; D possibly corresponds to TRBD2 (5 bases). Looked up from germline, CDR1 is SNHLY and CDR2 is FYNNEI. CDR3 length equals 11 residues. V was pared by 6 bases and J by 7 bases, with 7 bases between. CDR3 loop: CASSEGNEQFF. The CDR3 coding sequence is TGTGCCAGCAGCGAGGGTAATGAGCAGTTCTTC.

This chain uses TRBV3-1 (or the pseudogene TRBV3-2) with TRBJ2-2; TRBD1 aligns across 7 bases. CDR3 length equals 15 residues. Germline V gives CDR1 LGHDT, CDR2 YNNKEL (reference sequence). Unmatched junction bases numbered 7, after V lost 5 bases and J lost 4 bases. The CDR3 sequence is CASSYRGRTTGELFF. CDR3 in DNA: TGTGCCAGCAGCTACAGGGGAAGGACCACCGGGGAGCTGTTTTTT.

V and J are TRBV6-5 and TRBJ2-2, with TRBD1 matching 11 bases. Trimming at V came to 6 bases and at J to 4 bases, leaving 4 bases not matched to a gene. This CDR3 comprises 15 residues. CDR1 and CDR2 (germline): MNHEY, SVGAGI. The chain's CDR3 is CASRLGTGGTGELFF. For the CDR3, the DNA is TGTGCCAGCAGACTAGGGACAGGGGGCACCGGGGAGCTGTTTTTT.

The J gene is TRBJ2-7, the V gene TRBV7-2; D possibly corresponds to TRBD2 (6 bases). The germline CDR1 and CDR2 sequences are SGHTA and FQGNSA. CDR3 length equals 14 residues. Trimming pared 3 bases from V and 5 bases from J, leaving 14 bases between. CDR3 loop: CASSFFGRGDEQYF. CDR3 coding DNA: TGTGCCAGCAGCTTTTTCGGGAGAGGAGACGAGCAGTACTTC.

This chain joins TRBV24-1 and TRBJ2-2; 8 positions match TRBD1. V was pared by 5 bases and J by 2 bases, with 12 bases of the junction left unmatched. The CDR3 length is 18 residues. The germline V gene has CDR1 KGHDR and CDR2 SFDVKD. This CDR3 is CATSGGRPRGLNTGELFF. The DNA of the CDR3 is TGTGCCACCAGTGGGGGGCGCCCCAGGGGGCTAAACACCGGGGAGCTGTTTTTT.

V and J are TRBV28 and TRBJ2-5, with TRBD1 identical over 10 bases. There are 16 residues in the CDR3. V lost 6 bases to trimming and J lost 2 bases; unmatched junction nucleotides: 9. Germline V gene data show CDR1 as MDHEN and CDR2 as SYDVKM. CDR3 sequence: CASRLTPGQGQETQYF. Written as DNA, the CDR3 is TGTGCCAGCAGACTCACACCGGGACAGGGGCAAGAGACCCAGTACTTC.

This chain links TRBV4-3 with TRBJ2-1, with 8 positions matching TRBD2. From germline, CDR1 is LGHNA and CDR2 YSLEER. Unmatched junction bases numbered 8, after V lost 0 bases and J lost 16 bases. The CDR3 is 13 amino acids. This CDR3 reads CASSQETGTRTFF. The DNA of the CDR3 is TGCGCCAGCAGCCAAGAAACCGGGACTAGGACTTTCTTC.

This chain uses TRBV10-3 with TRBJ2-7, with D uncertain. The CDR3 runs to 12 residues. The V end was cut by 2 bases, the J end by 7 bases, with 9 bases between. The germline V gene has CDR1 ENHRY and CDR2 SYGVKD. In DNA form, the CDR3 reads TGTGCCATCAGTGAGCAAGACACTGAGCAGTACTTC. Its protein is CAISEQDTEQYF.

V gene TRBV6-5 combines with J gene TRBJ1-2; 10 positions agree with TRBD1. CDR1 is MNHEY, CDR2 SVGAGI, per germline. Trimming cost V 0 bases and J 8 bases; bases outside gene matches: 3. The CDR3 is made up of 14 amino acids. Here the CDR3 DNA reads TGTGCCAGCAGTTACTCCGGACAGGGGGACGGCTACACCTTC. Translated: CASSYSGQGDGYTF.

This clone was recorded only once. V usage is TRBV20-1 and J usage is TRBJ2-2; TRBD2 agrees at 8 bases. The germline V gene has CDR1 DFQATT and CDR2 SNEGSKA (reference sequence). The CDR3 is 15 residues long. Trimming removed 3 bases from V and 6 bases from J; junction bases left unmatched: 9. CDR3 sequence reads: CSASMAGGRSGELFF. The CDR3 coding sequence is TGCAGTGCTAGTATGGCGGGAGGCCGTTCCGGGGAGCTGTTTTTT.

This clone was detected once. This chain joins TRBV5-4 and TRBJ1-5; no definite D call. Between the trimmed V and J ends, which lost 5 bases and 2 bases, there was a span of 5 bases. Germline V lookup: CDR1 SGHNT, CDR2 YYREEE (reference sequence). The CDR3 has 12 amino acids. The CDR3 sequence is CASSLGNQPQHF. For the CDR3, the DNA is TGTGCCAGCAGTCTCGGCAATCAGCCCCAGCATTTT.

V is TRBV5-6 and J is TRBJ1-2; D remains ambiguous. Per the germline V gene, CDR1 is SGHDT and CDR2 is YYEEEE. V was cut by 0 bases and J by 8 bases, with 8 bases left in between. The CDR3 is 12 residues long. CDR3 nucleotides: TGTGCCAGCAGCTTGGGCCACACCGGCTACACCTTC. Protein sequence: CASSLGHTGYTF.

V gene TRBV29-1 combines with J gene TRBJ2-7; 13 bases agree with TRBD2. The germline CDR1 and CDR2 sequences are SQVTM and ANQGSEA. The CDR3 totals 15 residues. J lost 3 bases, V lost 5 bases, and 7 bases had no gene match. CDR3 loop: CSVTKGLAGIYEQYF. CDR3 DNA sequence: TGCAGCGTTACCAAGGGACTAGCGGGAATCTACGAGCAGTACTTC.

J is TRBJ1-1 and V is TRBV2, with 9 positions matching TRBD1. V dropped 5 bases and J dropped 2; count of bases not matched to a gene: 3. The CDR3 length is 14 residues. Germline loops: CDR1 SNHLY, CDR2 FYNNEI. In DNA form, the CDR3 reads TGTGCCAGCAGTACAGGGGGCTCAAACACTGAAGCTTTCTTT. It encodes CASSTGGSNTEAFF.

The J gene is TRBJ2-3, the V gene TRBV30; 9 bases are shared with TRBD1. The CDR3 covers 13 residues. CDR1 is GTSNPN and CDR2 is SVGIG in the germline V gene (reference sequence). V shed 0 bases and J 9 bases; nucleotides not matched to a gene: 4. The CDR3 sequence is CAWSVEDRGTQYF. The CDR3, as DNA: TGTGCCTGGAGTGTAGAGGACAGGGGAACGCAGTATTTT. Supplemented by reference TRBV30 and TRBJ2-3, the full variable domain reads SQTIHQWPATLVQPVGSPLSLECTVEGTSNPNLYWYRQAAGRGLQLLFYSVGIGQISSEVPQNLSASRPQDRQFILSSKKLLLSDSGFYLCAWSVEDRGTQYFGPGTRLTVL.

The chain couples TRBV7-8 to TRBJ2-1; D remains unclear. The germline CDR1 and CDR2 sequences are SGHVS and FQNEAQ. The CDR3 is 12 residues long. V gave up 5 bases and J gave up 7 bases, with 9 bases separating them. The CDR3 DNA is TGTGCCAGCAGCAAGTCGGGTAATGAGCAGTTCTTC. This translates into CASSKSGNEQFF.